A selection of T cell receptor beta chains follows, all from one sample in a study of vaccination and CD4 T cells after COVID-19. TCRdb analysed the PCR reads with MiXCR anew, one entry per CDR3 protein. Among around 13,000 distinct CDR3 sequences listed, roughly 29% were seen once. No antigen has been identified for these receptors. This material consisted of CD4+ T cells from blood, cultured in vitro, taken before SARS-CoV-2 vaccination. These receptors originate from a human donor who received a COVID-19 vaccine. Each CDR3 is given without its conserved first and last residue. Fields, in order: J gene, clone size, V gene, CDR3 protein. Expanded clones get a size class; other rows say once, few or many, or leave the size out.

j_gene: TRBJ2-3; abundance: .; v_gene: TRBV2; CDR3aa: ASTELRYTQY
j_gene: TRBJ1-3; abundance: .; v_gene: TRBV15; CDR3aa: ATSREPLPGDTIY
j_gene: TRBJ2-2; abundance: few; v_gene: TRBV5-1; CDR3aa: ASSSWTGKAGELF
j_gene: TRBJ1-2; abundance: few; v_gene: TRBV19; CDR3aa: ASSPGTGGNYGYT
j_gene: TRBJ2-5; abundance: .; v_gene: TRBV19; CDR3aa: ASSKGGWGQQETQY
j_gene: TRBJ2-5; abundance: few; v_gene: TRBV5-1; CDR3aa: ASSMGLAEEETQY
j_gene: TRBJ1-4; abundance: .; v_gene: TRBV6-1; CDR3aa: ATSRGSEVGLF
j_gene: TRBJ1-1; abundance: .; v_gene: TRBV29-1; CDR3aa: SVVRVTEAF
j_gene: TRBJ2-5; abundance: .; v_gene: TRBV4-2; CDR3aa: ASSRAGGHQETQY
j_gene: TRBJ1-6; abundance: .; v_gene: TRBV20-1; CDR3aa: SAPWPRGQGVGSPLH
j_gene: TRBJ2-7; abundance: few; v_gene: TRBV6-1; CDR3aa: ASIGLAGVSYEQY
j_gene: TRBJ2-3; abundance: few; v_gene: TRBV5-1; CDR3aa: ASSNRDSNTDTQY
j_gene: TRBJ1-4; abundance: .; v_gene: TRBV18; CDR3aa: ASSLLRDRGRGEKLF
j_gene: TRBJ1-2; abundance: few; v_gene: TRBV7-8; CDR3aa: ASSLGAGQSYGYT
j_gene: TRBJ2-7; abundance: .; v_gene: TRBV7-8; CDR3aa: ASSLNRGSSYEQY
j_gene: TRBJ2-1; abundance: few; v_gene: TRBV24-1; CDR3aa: ATNNLYNEQF
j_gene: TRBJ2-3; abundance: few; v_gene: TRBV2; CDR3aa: ASRKKRGAVGPQY
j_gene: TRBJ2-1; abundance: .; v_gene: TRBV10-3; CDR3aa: AISEVNEQF
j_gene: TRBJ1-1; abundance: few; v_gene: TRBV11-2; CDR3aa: ASSDDRGRVAAF
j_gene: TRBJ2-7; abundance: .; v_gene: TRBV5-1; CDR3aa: ASSSDRGGNEQY
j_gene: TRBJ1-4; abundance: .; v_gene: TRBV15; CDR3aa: ATSRADRGLGEKLF
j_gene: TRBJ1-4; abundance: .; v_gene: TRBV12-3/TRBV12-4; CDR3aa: ASSPLNEKLF
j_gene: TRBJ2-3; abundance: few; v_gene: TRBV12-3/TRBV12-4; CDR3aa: ASSLLAQDTQY
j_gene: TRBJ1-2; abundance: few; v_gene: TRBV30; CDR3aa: AWSVQSGGRGGYT
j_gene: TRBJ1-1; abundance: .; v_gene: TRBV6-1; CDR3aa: ASSTRQGWNTEAF
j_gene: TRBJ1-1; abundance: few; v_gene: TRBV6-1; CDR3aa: ASSVDRGSTEAF
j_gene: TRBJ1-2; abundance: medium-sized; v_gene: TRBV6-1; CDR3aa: ASAGGGKAYGYT
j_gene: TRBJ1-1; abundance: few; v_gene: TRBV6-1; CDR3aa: ASSRNYGTEAF
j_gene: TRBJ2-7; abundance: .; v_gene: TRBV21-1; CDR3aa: ASSKARGVVTYEQY
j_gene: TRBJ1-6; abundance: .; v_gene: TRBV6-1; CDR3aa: ASADSPSSYNSPLH
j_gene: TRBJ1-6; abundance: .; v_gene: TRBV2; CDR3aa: ASLRSFSSYNSPLH
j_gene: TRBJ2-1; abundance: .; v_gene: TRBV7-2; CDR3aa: ASGYSGGAYNEQF
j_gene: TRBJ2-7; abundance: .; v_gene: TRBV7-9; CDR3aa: ASSKGQGSYEQY
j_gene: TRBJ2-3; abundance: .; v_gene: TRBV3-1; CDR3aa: ASSQGPSTDTQY
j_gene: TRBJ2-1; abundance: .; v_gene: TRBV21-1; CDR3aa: ASSKVCRAPLYNEQF
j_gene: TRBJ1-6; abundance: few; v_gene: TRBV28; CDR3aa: ASRPPTALMSSYNSPLH
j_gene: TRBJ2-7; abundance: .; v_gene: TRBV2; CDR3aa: ASSETGNEQY
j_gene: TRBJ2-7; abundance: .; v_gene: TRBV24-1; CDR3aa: ATSDFVWNEQY
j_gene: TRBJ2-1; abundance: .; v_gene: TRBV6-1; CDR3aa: ASRGGTGAPYNEQF
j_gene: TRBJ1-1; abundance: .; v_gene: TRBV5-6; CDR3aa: ASSLLRVTEAF
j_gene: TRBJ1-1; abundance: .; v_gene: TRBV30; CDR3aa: AWSKGEENTEAF
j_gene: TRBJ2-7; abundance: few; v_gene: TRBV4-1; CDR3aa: ASSQEGHLYEQY
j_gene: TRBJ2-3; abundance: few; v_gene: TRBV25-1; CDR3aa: ASSGGTGSTDTQY
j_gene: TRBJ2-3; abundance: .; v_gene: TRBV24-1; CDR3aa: ATSTADTQY
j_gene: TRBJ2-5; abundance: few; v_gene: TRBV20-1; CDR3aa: SAEQGQETQY
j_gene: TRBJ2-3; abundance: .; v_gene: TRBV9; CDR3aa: ASSARQGTDTQY
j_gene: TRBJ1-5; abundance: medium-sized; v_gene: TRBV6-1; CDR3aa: ASSGTGPSDNQPQH
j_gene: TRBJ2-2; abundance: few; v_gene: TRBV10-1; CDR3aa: ASNRGQGGELF